The 18 T cell receptor beta chains given below trace back to one sample, sequenced in a study of blood T cells in healthy people across ages. The authors ran a second PCR of about 6 to 11 cycles using a sample-barcoded 5' primer and a J-beta primer mix. TCRdb independently ran MiXCR on the 5' RACE reads; one entry per CDR3 protein. This table has approximately 730,000 distinct CDR3 sequences, 40% to 45% appearing once. Sequences were obtained from blood. The receptor source for this set is a woman aged 55-69 years in good health.

The sample holds a few counts of this clonotype. A much larger clone lies one base from this, so it may be a read error. The chain recombines TRBV25-1 with TRBJ2-5; the match to TRBD2 covers 9 bases. This CDR3 comprises 15 residues. Germline V gene lookup returns CDR1 MGHDK and CDR2 SYGVNS. V was clipped by 2 bases and J by 11 bases; unmatched bases: 12. CDR3 residues: CASSEAGGPSDEQYF. The CDR3 DNA reads TGTGCCAGCAGTGAAGCGGGGGGGCCTTCGGATGAGCAGTACTTC.

The rearrangement joins TRBV12-3 or TRBV12-4 to TRBJ2-3, with D perhaps being TRBD1 or TRBD2 (6 bases each). This CDR3 is built from 14 residues. The V gene lost 1 base and the J gene lost 4 bases, with 9 bases spanning the gap. CDR3 sequence reads: CASSLGGAPDTQYF. DNA for the CDR3: TGTGCCAGCAGTTTAGGGGGGGCCCCAGATACGCAGTATTTT.

The chain links TRBV20-1 to TRBJ2-3, with 14 bases aligning to TRBD2. Germline lookup yields CDR1 DFQATT and CDR2 SNEGSKA (reference sequence). The CDR3 covers 15 residues. V shed 5 bases, J shed 0 bases, and the junction held 1 base outside the gene matches. CDR3 protein: CSAGTSGSSTDTQYF. The CDR3 DNA reads as TGCAGTGCTGGGACTAGCGGGAGTAGCACAGATACGCAGTATTTT.

This clonotype has more than one count but fewer than ten. The chain employs TRBV12-3 or TRBV12-4 and TRBJ2-3; 10 bases match TRBD2. The ends lost 8 bases at V and 3 bases at J; junction bases unmatched: 5. The CDR3 covers 14 residues. The CDR3 DNA is TGTGCCAGCCTAGCGGGAGCTGTTACAGATACGCAGTATTTT. Protein product: CASLAGAVTDTQYF.

This clonotype was recorded at least ten times. This sequence joins TRBV20-1 and TRBJ2-7; 9 bases are a match to TRBD1. The CDR3 has 16 residues. Germline lookup yields CDR1 DFQATT and CDR2 SNEGSKA (reference sequence). J was trimmed by 2 bases and V by 1 base; bases with no gene match: 9. The CDR3 spells CSARATGTGRPYEQYF. The CDR3 nucleotides read TGCAGTGCTAGAGCTACCGGGACAGGGAGGCCCTACGAGCAGTACTTC.

In nucleotides, the CDR3 is TGCGCCAGCAGCCAAGAAATGGGGTCACCCCTCCACTTT. Its protein product is CASSQEMGSPLHF. The rearrangement links TRBV4-3 to TRBJ1-6; D not certain. The CDR3 is 13 residues long. The germline V gene encodes CDR1 LGHNA and CDR2 YSLEER. Trimming shortened V by 0 bases and J by 10 bases, and 7 bases separated the two germline ends.

This clonotype appeared a few times. The chain is built from TRBV10-3 and TRBJ1-5; TRBD1 might be the D (5 bases). The CDR3 has 15 residues. Germline V gene data show CDR1 as ENHRY and CDR2 as SYGVKD. The V end was cut by 0 bases, the J end by 0 bases, with 6 bases between. The CDR3 DNA reads TGTGCCATCAGTGAGTCGGGGGATAGCAATCAGCCCCAGCATTTT. Amino acid sequence: CAISESGDSNQPQHF.

This chain connects TRBV7-2 to TRBJ1-1; D gene unclear. Germline CDR1 is SGHTA and CDR2 is FQGNSA. V gave up 7 bases and J gave up 7 bases, with 19 bases separating them. The CDR3 spans 14 residues. In nucleotides, the CDR3 is TGTGCCAGCACCCGGACGAGGGTAAATGATGAAGCTTTCTTT. Amino acid sequence: CASTRTRVNDEAFF.

With regard to this clonotype: The germline gene is not matched at one end of the junction; a read error may be the cause. J is TRBJ2-5 and V is TRBV7-7; maybe TRBD1 (6 bases). The CDR3 runs 15 residues. Germline V gene data show CDR1 as SSHAT and CDR2 as FNYEAQ (reference sequence). CDR3 in amino acids: CASSLGTISEETQYF. The DNA of the CDR3 is TGTGCTAGCAGCTTAGGGACAATTTCGGAAGAGACCCAGTACTTC.

This clonotype has only a few counts. The chain links TRBV5-1 to TRBJ1-5; D is possibly TRBD1 (6 bases). Germline CDR1 SGHRS, CDR2 YFSETQ. Trimming cost V 0 bases and J 0 bases, with 10 bases left between them. The CDR3 totals 16 residues. Here the CDR3 reads CASSLVAGDSNQPQHF. For the CDR3, the DNA is TGCGCCAGCAGCTTGGTCGCAGGGGATAGCAATCAGCCCCAGCATTTT. The full variable domain, rest sourced from reference TRBV5-1 and TRBJ1-5, is KAGVTQTPRYLIKTRGQQVTLSCSPISGHRSVSWYQQTPGQGLQFLFEYFSETQRNKGNFPGRFSGRQFSNSRSEMNVSTLELGDSALYLCASSLVAGDSNQPQHFGDGTRLSIL.

V gene TRBV7-9 combines with J gene TRBJ2-2, with D hard to call. Trimming shortened V by 9 bases and J by 6 bases, and 11 bases separated the two germline ends. Germline CDR1 is SEHNR and CDR2 is FQNEAQ (reference sequence). This CDR3 has 12 residues. CDR3 amino acids: CARDRQSGELFF. Written as DNA, the CDR3 is TGTGCCAGAGATCGGCAGTCCGGGGAGCTGTTTTTT.

On this clonotype: A single base separates this from a much larger clone, so it may be a read error. The chain combines TRBV20-1 with TRBJ2-1; D uncertain. The DNA end is a closer match to TRBJ2-7, so the J assignment may be wrong. Germline CDR1 reads DFQATT; CDR2 reads SNEGSKA (reference sequence). The length of the CDR3 is 14 residues. CDR3 amino acids: CSAPSSPSYNEQYF. The CDR3 DNA is TGCAGTGCCCCCTCCTCACCATCCTACAATGAGCAGTACTTC.

This clonotype came up a few times. The chain combines TRBV30 with TRBJ2-7; unclear D gene. Germline CDR1 GTSNPN, CDR2 SVGIG (reference sequence). The CDR3 covers 11 residues. Trimming took 2 bases from V and 6 from J, leaving 8 bases between them. The DNA for the CDR3 is TGTGCCTGGAGTTCTCACGTCGAGCAGTACTTC. This encodes CAWSSHVEQYF.

A few counts support this clonotype. The rearrangement links TRBV7-2 to TRBJ2-5; the D is unclear. Trimming took off 0 bases at V and 1 base at J, with 9 bases between the two ends. Germline CDR1 reads SGHTA; CDR2 reads FQGNSA. The CDR3 is 15 residues long. The CDR3 region is CASSLASSSQETQYF. CDR3 sequence (DNA): TGTGCCAGCAGCTTAGCCTCGTCTAGCCAAGAGACCCAGTACTTC.

Note on this clonotype: This sequence may be a read error, since a much larger clone differs from it by one base. The chain links TRBV6-6 to TRBJ2-3; 8 nucleotides agree with TRBD2. V dropped 5 bases and J dropped 2; count of bases not matched to a gene: 3. CDR3 length: 14 residues. CDR1 and CDR2 from the germline V gene are MNHNY and SVGAGI (reference sequence). The DNA for the CDR3 is TGTGCCAGCAGTCAGACTAGCGACACAGATACGCAGTATTTT. It codes for CASSQTSDTDTQYF.

This clonotype has only one observation. In nucleotides, the CDR3 is TGCGCCAGCAGACTAGCGGGGGGGCCGAGCTCCTACAATGAGCAGTACTTC. Its protein product is CASRLAGGPSSYNEQYF. This chain uses TRBV5-1 with TRBJ2-1; 13 nucleotides line up with TRBD2. The assigned J gene may be wrong: the sequence end matches TRBJ2-7 better. Germline-derived CDR1 and CDR2 are SGHRS and YFSETQ. The CDR3 has 17 amino acids.

This clonotype was counted only a few times. This rearrangement joins TRBV20-1 to TRBJ1-5; 8 nucleotides align to TRBD1. The CDR3 totals 15 residues. Germline V gene data show CDR1 as DFQATT and CDR2 as SNEGSKA (reference sequence). Trimming cost V 4 bases and J 4 bases; bases outside gene matches: 9. This CDR3 is CSATFRGRPNQPQHF. The DNA for the CDR3 is TGCAGTGCTACCTTCAGGGGGCGTCCGAATCAGCCCCAGCATTTT.

This clonotype was seen a few times. V and J are TRBV5-6 and TRBJ2-3; 10 positions agree with TRBD2. Per germline, CDR1 SGHDT and CDR2 YYEEEE. The CDR3 is 15 residues long. The junction had 5 bases not matched to a gene; V was cut back by 4 bases and J by 3 bases. This CDR3 reads CASSQSGRATDTQYF. In DNA form, the CDR3 reads TGTGCCAGCAGCCAAAGCGGGAGGGCGACAGATACGCAGTATTTT. Variable domain in full (rest from reference TRBV5-6 and TRBJ2-3): DAGVTQSPTHLIKTRGQQVTLRCSPKSGHDTVSWYQQALGQGPQFIFQYYEEEERQRGNFPDRFSGHQFPNYSSELNVNALLLGDSALYLCASSQSGRATDTQYFGPGTRLTVL.